This entry lists 14 T cell receptor beta chains sequenced from one sample in a study of blood T cell repertoires in COVID-19. Clones were read by immunoSEQ multiplex PCR, and TCRdb kept only the in-frame ones, dropping some. This table has a few hundred thousand clones, 80% to 85% appearing once. Material: PBMCs or T cells enriched from blood (not recorded which). The receptor source for this set is a woman in her thirties or forties who had recovered from COVID-19.

This clone was detected only once. The chain combines TRBV7-9 with TRBJ2-7; 7 bases fit TRBD2. The CDR3 length is 13 residues. Germline values: CDR1 SEHNR, CDR2 FQNEAQ (reference sequence). V trimming: 8 bases; J trimming: 2 bases; junction bases outside the gene matches: 6. CDR3 DNA sequence: TGTGCCAGCTCCTTCGGACTAGCCTACGAGCAGTACTTC. Translated: CASSFGLAYEQYF.

For this clone: The same CDR3 can be traced to other DNA sequences in this sample. The chain combines TRBV2 with TRBJ1-5; the match to TRBD1 covers 12 bases. Germline V lookup: CDR1 SNHLY, CDR2 FYNNEI. Losses at the gene ends were 6 bases for V and 5 bases for J; bases not matched to a gene: 2. The CDR3 consists of 14 residues. The CDR3 DNA reads TGTGCCAGCAGCGGGACAGGGGGCTATCAGCCCCAGCATTTT. Translated: CASSGTGGYQPQHF.

The chain is built from TRBV14 and TRBJ1-3; possibly TRBD1 for D (6 bases). There are 15 residues in the CDR3. Germline loops: CDR1 SGHDN, CDR2 FVKESK. V lost 3 bases to trimming and J lost 1 base, with 10 bases between them. The CDR3: CASSQGTPSGNTIYF. The CDR3 coding sequence is TGTGCCAGCAGCCAGGGGACACCTTCTGGAAACACCATATATTTT.

The rearrangement uses TRBV7-8 and TRBJ1-2; D remains ambiguous. The V gene lost 5 bases and the J gene lost 7 bases, with 14 bases spanning the gap. Germline CDR1 and CDR2: SGHVS and FQNEAQ. The CDR3 spans 13 residues. The CDR3 sequence: CASSEPGRGGYTF. DNA of the CDR3: TGTGCCAGCAGCGAACCAGGCCGTGGTGGCTACACCTTC.

The chain recombines TRBV24-1 with TRBJ2-3; possibly TRBD2 for D (5 bases). CDR1 and CDR2 (germline): KGHDR, SFDVKD. V was clipped by 4 bases and J by 0 bases, with 16 bases between them. The CDR3 consists of 17 residues. CDR3 bases: TGTGCCACCAGTGAGTCCTTCGGGAAAGGTAGCACAGATACGCAGTATTTT. Its protein is CATSESFGKGSTDTQYF.

This chain joins TRBV4-1 and TRBJ1-1, with D possibly matching TRBD1 (6 bases). The CDR3 runs to 16 residues. Per germline, CDR1 MGHRA and CDR2 YSYEKL. Trimming shortened V by 1 base and J by 0 bases, and 12 bases separated the two germline ends. CDR3 residues: CASSQAQGRMNTEAFF. The DNA of the CDR3 is TGCGCCAGCAGCCAAGCGCAGGGGCGAATGAACACTGAAGCTTTCTTT.

The chain employs TRBV11-3 and TRBJ2-1, with D maybe TRBD2 (5 bases). CDR1 SGHNT and CDR2 YENEEA come from the germline V gene. CDR3 length: 18 amino acids. V was cut by 2 bases and J by 4 bases, with 21 bases left in between. The CDR3 here is CASSLRDYQRRRYNEQFF. The CDR3 coding sequence is TGTGCCAGCAGCTTACGGGATTATCAACGAAGGCGTTACAATGAGCAGTTCTTC.

The gene calls are TRBV10-2 and TRBJ1-1; D is unclear. Per germline, CDR1 WSHSY and CDR2 SAAADI. Trimming took 3 bases from V and 1 from J, leaving 12 bases between them. The CDR3 totals 15 residues. This chain's CDR3 is CASSDPRRTNTEAFF. The CDR3 DNA follows: TGCGCCAGCAGTGATCCCCGGAGGACGAACACTGAAGCTTTCTTT.

This rearrangement joins TRBV29-1 to TRBJ1-2, with 7 positions matching TRBD1. Losses at the gene ends were 7 bases for V and 0 bases for J; bases not matched to a gene: 5. This CDR3 has 13 residues. CDR1 and CDR2 (germline): SQVTM, ANQGSEA. The CDR3 coding sequence is TGCAGCGGGGGACAGAAAGCTAACTATGGCTACACCTTC. Translating gives CSGGQKANYGYTF.

V gene TRBV10-3 combines with J gene TRBJ2-1; 12 nucleotides line up with TRBD2. V lost 3 bases to trimming and J lost 6 bases; unmatched junction nucleotides: 3. This CDR3 is built from 15 residues. From germline, CDR1 is ENHRY and CDR2 SYGVKD. CDR3 DNA sequence: TGTGCCATCAGTGAACTAGCGGGAGGCAGCAATGAGCAGTTCTTC. Protein product: CAISELAGGSNEQFF.

This rearrangement joins TRBV11-3 to TRBJ1-1, with D possibly being TRBD1 (6 bases). V lost 3 bases and J 8 bases, leaving 10 bases between the germline ends. The germline V gene has CDR1 SGHNT and CDR2 YENEEA. CDR3 size: 12 residues. CDR3 nucleotide sequence: TGTGCCAGCAGCTTCCAGACAGGAGAAGCTTTCTTT. It yields the protein CASSFQTGEAFF.

The chain carries TRBV6-5 and TRBJ2-1; 11 bases match TRBD2. This CDR3 has 11 residues. The V gene end was trimmed by 10 bases and the J gene end by 15 bases; junction bases not matched to a gene: 8. The germline CDR1 and CDR2 sequences are MNHEY and SVGAGI. This CDR3 is CATLLAGVLFF. CDR3 sequence (DNA): TGTGCCACCCTACTAGCGGGAGTCTTGTTCTTC.

This clone turned up a few times. The V call is TRBV9, the J call TRBJ1-6; 8 bases map to TRBD1. V trimming: 4 bases; J trimming: 7 bases; junction bases outside the gene matches: 4. The CDR3 spans 14 residues. Germline V gene sequence: CDR1 SGDLS, CDR2 YYNGEE. The CDR3 region is CASSIQGGNSPLHF. The CDR3 DNA follows: TGTGCCAGCAGCATACAGGGGGGGAATTCACCCCTCCACTTT. The full variable domain, in which reference TRBV9 and TRBJ1-6 provide the parts outside the CDR3, is DSGVTQTPKHLITATGQRVTLRCSPRSGDLSVYWYQQSLDQGLQFLIQYYNGEERAKGNILERFSAQQFPDLHSELNLSSLELGDSALYFCASSIQGGNSPLHFGNGTRLTVT.

This chain uses TRBV5-1 with TRBJ1-1; 9 nucleotides agree with TRBD1. The ends lost 0 bases at V and 4 bases at J; junction bases unmatched: 7. Germline assignment: CDR1 SGHRS and CDR2 YFSETQ. The CDR3 loop spans 16 amino acids. As DNA, the CDR3 is TGCGCCAGCAGCTTGGCCAAGGGACAGGGAGGCACTGAAGCTTTCTTT. Protein sequence: CASSLAKGQGGTEAFF.